A single sample gave rise to the 18 T cell receptor beta chains below, sequenced in a study of blood T cell repertoires in COVID-19. Only in-frame clones appear in the TCRdb table, and some are missing; sequencing was by immunoSEQ multiplex PCR. The sample consists of about 190,000 clones, more than 75% of them appearing once. Sequencing input: peripheral blood. Every receptor here comes from a woman aged 55-69 years with COVID-19, enrolled during active disease.

The chain has TRBV11-1 and TRBJ2-1; unclear D gene. The CDR3 length is 14 residues. CDR1 SGHAT and CDR2 FQDESV come from the germline V gene (reference sequence). V shed 3 bases and J shed 7 bases, with 13 bases lying between them. In nucleotides, the CDR3 is TGTGCCAGCAGCTTCAATCGGGTGGAGAATGAGCAGTTCTTC. It encodes CASSFNRVENEQFF.

The CDR3 DNA sequence: TGTGCCACTTCGGAGGGGTACGGTAATCAGCCCCAGCATTTT. It specifies CATSEGYGNQPQHF. The chain combines TRBV19 with TRBJ1-5; D is perhaps TRBD1 (5 bases). Germline V gives CDR1 LNHDA, CDR2 SQIVND (reference sequence). The CDR3 length is 14 residues. Trimming pared 10 bases from V and 4 bases from J, leaving 17 bases between.

The chain carries TRBV6-1 and TRBJ2-5; D is possibly TRBD1 (6 bases). V was pared by 1 base and J by 12 bases, with 18 bases between. CDR3 length equals 14 residues. Germline CDR1 reads MNHNS; CDR2 reads SASEGT. As DNA, the CDR3 is TGTGCCAGCAGTGAAGATGGGGGCGACAGCCGGGAGTACTTC. Residues: CASSEDGGDSREYF.

This chain links TRBV5-6 with TRBJ2-1, with a weak D call TRBD2 (5 bases). V lost 1 base to trimming and J lost 1 base, with 15 bases between them. The CDR3 spans 17 residues. Per the germline V gene, CDR1 is SGHDT and CDR2 is YYEEEE. The CDR3 loop is CASSLIFRDSSYNEQFF. CDR3 DNA sequence: TGTGCCAGCAGCTTGATTTTTCGGGATTCGTCCTACAATGAGCAGTTCTTC.

The rearrangement links TRBV29-1 to TRBJ2-7, with 7 bases aligning to TRBD1. The trim removed 7 bases at V and 4 bases at J, leaving 7 bases unmatched. Germline loops: CDR1 SQVTM, CDR2 ANQGSEA. The CDR3 has 12 residues. CDR3 bases: TGCAGCGGATCCGGGACAGATTACGAGCAGTACTTC. Its translation: CSGSGTDYEQYF.

The CDR3 DNA reads TGTGCCAGCAGTACCAGGACAGGCGGAGGAGAGACCCAGTACTTC. As protein: CASSTRTGGGETQYF. The chain uses TRBV2 and TRBJ2-5; 7 nucleotides match TRBD1. The V and J ends lost 5 bases and 4 bases, in that order; junction bases with no gene match: 10. The CDR3 length is 15 residues. The germline gives CDR1 SNHLY, CDR2 FYNNEI. The whole variable domain, filled in from reference TRBV2 and TRBJ2-5, reads EPEVTQTPSHQVTQMGQEVILRCVPISNHLYFYWYRQILGQKVEFLVSFYNNEISEKSEIFDDQFSVERPDGSNFTLKIRSTKLEDSAMYFCASSTRTGGGETQYFGPGTRLLVL.

The chain carries TRBV28 and TRBJ1-6, with 11 positions matching TRBD1. Germline V gene sequence: CDR1 MDHEN, CDR2 SYDVKM. J was trimmed by 10 bases and V by 7 bases; bases with no gene match: 9. CDR3 length equals 15 residues. The CDR3 sequence: CASKTLGQGGSPLHF. CDR3 nucleotides: TGTGCCAGCAAAACCCTGGGACAGGGGGGATCACCCCTCCACTTT.

The CDR3 coding sequence is TGCGCCAGCTCGAGACAAGTCCAAGGGGAGCTGTTTTTT. It yields the protein CASSRQVQGELFF. V gene TRBV10-1 combines with J gene TRBJ2-2; D is uncertain. The V gene's germline CDR1 is WNHNN and CDR2 SYGVQD (reference sequence). Between the trimmed V and J ends, which lost 8 bases and 8 bases, there was a span of 15 bases. The CDR3 is made up of 13 amino acids.

The chain uses TRBV2 and TRBJ1-6; the match to TRBD1 covers 7 bases. The junction had 10 bases not matched to a gene; V was cut back by 5 bases and J by 9 bases. The CDR3 sequence is 15 residues long. From germline, CDR1 is SNHLY and CDR2 FYNNEI. CDR3 DNA: TGTGCCAGCAGTACCCGACAGGGCGGGGCTTCACCCCTCCACTTT. Its translation: CASSTRQGGASPLHF.

This rearrangement joins TRBV24-1 to TRBJ2-5; 9 bases match TRBD1. Unmatched junction bases numbered 3, after V lost 1 base and J lost 1 base. Germline CDR1 KGHDR, CDR2 SFDVKD. This CDR3 has 16 residues. The CDR3 sequence is CATSDFATGGQETQYF. CDR3 in DNA: TGTGCCACCAGTGATTTCGCGACAGGGGGCCAAGAGACCCAGTACTTC.

This chain links TRBV19 with TRBJ2-7; 10 bases agree with TRBD2. V lost 3 bases, J lost 3 bases, and 8 bases stayed unmatched. Germline assignment: CDR1 LNHDA and CDR2 SQIVND (reference sequence). This CDR3 has 16 amino acids. CDR3 residues: CASSIGSAGGNYEQYF. DNA for the CDR3: TGTGCCAGTAGTATTGGTTCAGCGGGAGGGAACTACGAGCAGTACTTC.

J is TRBJ2-2 and V is TRBV5-4, with TRBD2 matching 7 bases. J was trimmed by 6 bases and V by 4 bases; bases with no gene match: 15. Germline V lookup: CDR1 SGHNT, CDR2 YYREEE (reference sequence). The CDR3 is 17 amino acids. The CDR3 reads CASSPSTGLTAAGELFF. The CDR3 region has the DNA TGTGCCAGCAGCCCCAGCACGGGACTAACGGCTGCCGGGGAGCTGTTTTTT.

The chain employs TRBV7-2 and TRBJ2-1, with D possibly matching TRBD1 (6 bases). V was clipped by 1 base and J by 4 bases, with 14 bases between them. This CDR3 region has 16 residues. The V gene's germline CDR1 is SGHTA and CDR2 FQGNSA. The CDR3 DNA is TGTGCCAGCAGCTTAGTGCAGGGGTTGGGGTACAATGAGCAGTTCTTC. Residues: CASSLVQGLGYNEQFF.

The V and J genes are TRBV28 and TRBJ1-1; perhaps TRBD1 as D (6 bases). Per germline, CDR1 MDHEN and CDR2 SYDVKM. The length of the CDR3 is 12 residues. Trimming took 6 bases from V and 10 from J, leaving 15 bases between them. The CDR3 sequence: CASRTQQGLAFF. DNA for the CDR3: TGTGCCAGCAGGACGCAACAGGGCTTAGCTTTCTTT. Full variable domain (outside the CDR3, taken from reference TRBV28 and TRBJ1-1): DVKVTQSSRYLVKRTGEKVFLECVQDMDHENMFWYRQDPGLGLRLIYFSYDVKMKEKGDIPEGYSVSREKKERFSLILESASTNQTSMYLCASRTQQGLAFFGQGTRLTVV.

V usage is TRBV6-5 and J usage is TRBJ2-5, with 9 nucleotides matching TRBD1. V shed 2 bases and J 5 bases; nucleotides not matched to a gene: 6. Germline V gene sequence: CDR1 MNHEY, CDR2 SVGAGI. This CDR3 comprises 15 residues. CDR3 in DNA: TGTGCCAGCAGTTACCCCTCGACAGGGGGGGAGACCCAGTACTTC. Protein product: CASSYPSTGGETQYF.

The V call is TRBV5-1, the J call TRBJ1-2, with D tentatively TRBD1 (5 bases). The CDR3 is 15 residues long. V was trimmed by 0 bases and J by 1 base, leaving 10 bases between them. Germline CDR1 SGHRS, CDR2 YFSETQ. The CDR3 spells CASSLAGGVNYGYTF. The CDR3 DNA reads as TGCGCCAGCAGCTTGGCGGGAGGGGTTAACTATGGCTACACCTTC.

This rearrangement joins TRBV11-2 to TRBJ2-1, with D possibly being TRBD1 (8 bases). V lost 3 bases, J lost 8 bases, and 14 bases lay in between. This CDR3 has 14 residues. Germline V gives CDR1 SGHAT, CDR2 FQNNGV. CDR3 sequence: CASSFTGGVYEQFF. The CDR3 region has the DNA TGTGCCAGCAGCTTCACAGGGGGGGTGTATGAGCAGTTCTTC.

The rearrangement uses TRBV19 and TRBJ1-5, with 9 nucleotides matching TRBD1. The CDR3 totals 19 residues. The V segment lost 5 bases and the J segment 2 bases; nucleotides outside the gene matches: 16. CDR1 and CDR2 from the germline V gene are LNHDA and SQIVND (reference sequence). The CDR3 region has the DNA TGTGCCAGTAGTTCCCACAGGGGGCCTACGGGACGGGGCAATCAGCCCCAGCATTTT. Translation gives CASSSHRGPTGRGNQPQHF.